The 8 T cell receptor beta chains listed next were all sequenced from one sample in a study of shared clonotypes between healthy human individuals. Profiling relied on immunoSEQ multiplex PCR, and the TCRdb table lists in-frame clones only, not all of them. The sample has some 1.4 million clones; roughly 96% are singletons. Sequencing was performed on naive CD4+ T cells sorted from blood. Noted subset: CD45RA+ positively selected. These receptors were taken from a man aged 25-45 years in good health.

The chain combines TRBV5-1 with TRBJ2-5, with 9 positions matching TRBD2. The J segment lost 5 bases and the V segment lost 0 bases, leaving 5 bases of the junction unmatched. The CDR3 has 15 residues. Germline V gene data show CDR1 as SGHRS and CDR2 as YFSETQ. The CDR3 DNA sequence: TGCGCCAGCAGCTTGGCTGCGGGAGGGCTGGAGACCCAGTACTTC. Its translation is CASSLAAGGLETQYF. Full variable domain (missing parts from reference TRBV5-1 and TRBJ2-5): KAGVTQTPRYLIKTRGQQVTLSCSPISGHRSVSWYQQTPGQGLQFLFEYFSETQRNKGNFPGRFSGRQFSNSRSEMNVSTLELGDSALYLCASSLAAGGLETQYFGPGTRLLVL.

The rearrangement joins TRBV6-1 to TRBJ2-7, with a weak D call TRBD2 (5 bases). This CDR3 is built from 12 residues. V lost 7 bases and J lost 9, with 16 bases in between. Per germline, CDR1 MNHNS and CDR2 SASEGT. The CDR3: CASTVTDLGQYF. The CDR3 nucleotides read TGTGCCAGCACGGTCACGGACTTAGGGCAGTACTTC.

The V call is TRBV5-1, the J call TRBJ2-3; 11 positions agree with TRBD2. V was clipped by 4 bases and J by 0 bases; unmatched bases: 4. The germline V gene encodes CDR1 SGHRS and CDR2 YFSETQ. The CDR3 has 16 residues. CDR3 DNA: TGCGCCAGCAGCGCTTCTAGCGGGAGGAGCACAGATACGCAGTATTTT. It specifies CASSASSGRSTDTQYF. The full variable domain, with the rest looked up from reference TRBV5-1 and TRBJ2-3, is KAGVTQTPRYLIKTRGQQVTLSCSPISGHRSVSWYQQTPGQGLQFLFEYFSETQRNKGNFPGRFSGRQFSNSRSEMNVSTLELGDSALYLCASSASSGRSTDTQYFGPGTRLTVL.

This chain uses TRBV6-5 with TRBJ1-1, with D possibly TRBD1 on 5 matching bases. The V and J ends lost 2 bases and 11 bases respectively, with 18 bases between them. Per germline, CDR1 MNHEY and CDR2 SVGAGI. The CDR3 contains 14 residues. The CDR3 DNA sequence: TGTGCCAGCAGTTACATTGGTGTTAGAGGGGATGCTTTCTTT. Translation: CASSYIGVRGDAFF.

The count of this clone is one. This chain links TRBV2 with TRBJ1-5; D is unresolved. The V end lost 6 bases, the J end lost 1 base, and 13 bases lay between the germline ends. Germline V gene sequence: CDR1 SNHLY, CDR2 FYNNEI. The CDR3 has 15 residues. The CDR3, as DNA: TGTGCCAGCAGCCAAAGCTCAGGAAGCAATCAGCCCCAGCATTTT. The encoded protein is CASSQSSGSNQPQHF.

This clone was found once. V gene TRBV5-1 combines with J gene TRBJ2-1, with 7 bases identical to TRBD1. Trimming at V came to 1 base and at J to 0 bases, leaving 10 bases not matched to a gene. From germline, CDR1 is SGHRS and CDR2 YFSETQ. CDR3 length: 18 residues. The chain's CDR3 is CASSLNPTGANSYNEQFF. The DNA of the CDR3 is TGCGCCAGCAGCTTGAACCCTACAGGGGCTAACTCCTACAATGAGCAGTTCTTC.

This sequence joins TRBV14 and TRBJ2-2; 7 bases agree with TRBD2. There are 17 residues in the CDR3. The germline CDR1 and CDR2 sequences are SGHDN and FVKESK. Trimming at V came to 4 bases and at J to 0 bases, leaving 8 bases not matched to a gene. The CDR3 coding sequence is TGTGCCAGCAGCCGGGGGGGTTTTTGGGCGAACACCGGGGAGCTGTTTTTT. Its translation: CASSRGGFWANTGELFF.

This clone has only one observation. The chain recombines TRBV28 with TRBJ2-2, with D unresolved. The germline V gene has CDR1 MDHEN and CDR2 SYDVKM. The CDR3 runs to 13 residues. V was trimmed by 5 bases and J by 6 bases, leaving 10 bases between them. The CDR3 region is CASSIPAPGELFF. CDR3 coding DNA: TGTGCCAGCAGTATTCCTGCCCCCGGGGAGCTGTTTTTT.